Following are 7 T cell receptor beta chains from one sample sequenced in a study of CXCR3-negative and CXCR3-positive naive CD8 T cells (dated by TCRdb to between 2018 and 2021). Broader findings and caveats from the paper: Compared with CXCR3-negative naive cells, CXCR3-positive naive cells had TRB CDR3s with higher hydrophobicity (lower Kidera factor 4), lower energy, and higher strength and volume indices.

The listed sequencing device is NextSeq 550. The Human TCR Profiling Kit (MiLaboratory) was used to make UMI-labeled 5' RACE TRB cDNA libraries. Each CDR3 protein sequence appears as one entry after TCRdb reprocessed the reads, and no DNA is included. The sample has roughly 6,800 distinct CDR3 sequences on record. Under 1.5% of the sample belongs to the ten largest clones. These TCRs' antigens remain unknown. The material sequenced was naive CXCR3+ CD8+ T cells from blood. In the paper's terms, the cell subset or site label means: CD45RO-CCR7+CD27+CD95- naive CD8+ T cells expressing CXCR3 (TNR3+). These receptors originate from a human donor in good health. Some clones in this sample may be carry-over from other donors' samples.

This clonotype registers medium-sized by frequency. The CDR3: CASSFRGQGHTGELFF. The chain uses TRBV7-9 and TRBJ2-2; TCRdb's D gene call, TRBD1, goes unchecked for lack of DNA. The CDR3 has 16 amino acids. From germline, CDR1 is SEHNR and CDR2 FQNEAQ (reference sequence).

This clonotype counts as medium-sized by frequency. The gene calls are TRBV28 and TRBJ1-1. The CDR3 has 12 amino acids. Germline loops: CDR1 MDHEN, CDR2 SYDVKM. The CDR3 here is CASSSRSAEAFF.

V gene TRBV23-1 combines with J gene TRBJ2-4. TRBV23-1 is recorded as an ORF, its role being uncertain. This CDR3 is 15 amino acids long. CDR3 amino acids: CASSHFRVAKNIQYF.

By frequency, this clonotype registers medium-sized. CDR3 sequence: CASSLAGGAGIGELFF. This chain connects TRBV11-3 to TRBJ2-2; TCRdb picks TRBD2, but there is no DNA to check that call. The germline V gene encodes CDR1 SGHNT and CDR2 YENEEA. The CDR3 consists of 16 residues.

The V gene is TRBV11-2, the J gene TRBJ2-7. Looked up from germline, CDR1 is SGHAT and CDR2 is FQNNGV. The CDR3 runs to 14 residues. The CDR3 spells CASSISGSSYEQYF. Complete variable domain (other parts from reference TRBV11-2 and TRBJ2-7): EAGVAQSPRYKIIEKRQSVAFWCNPISGHATLYWYQQILGQGPKLLIQFQNNGVVDDSQLPKDRFSAERLKGVDSTLKIQPAKLEDSAVYLCASSISGSSYEQYFGPGTRLTVT.

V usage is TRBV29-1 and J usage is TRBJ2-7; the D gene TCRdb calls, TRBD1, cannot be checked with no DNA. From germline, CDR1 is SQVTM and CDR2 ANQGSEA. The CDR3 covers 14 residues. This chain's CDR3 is CSVARPTAYYEQYF.

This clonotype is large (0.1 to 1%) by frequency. CDR3: CASSQAGTGGGGYTF. The chain joins TRBV16 to TRBJ1-2; TCRdb proposes TRBD1, but this gene call is untestable without DNA. The CDR3 runs to 15 residues. The germline CDR1 and CDR2 sequences are KGHSY and FQNENV.